The present T cell receptor (beta chain) was sequenced within a study of blood T cell repertoires in COVID-19. The wider study: COVID-19 samples from acute and convalescent phases originated in the United States, Italy and Spain. Sample material is recorded as cDNA or gDNA derived from T cells, B-cell-depleted T cells, or PBMCs.

Per the study methods: Amplification of reference gene primers provided the estimated nucleated cell counts. Here immunoSEQ multiplex PCR was the method, and the copy in TCRdb shows in-frame clones only, minus some. The V and J calls and clone size are taken from that table; D and trimming were inferred from the DNA. The sample contains tens of thousands of clones, 70% to 80% of which appear only once. The germline gives CDR1 DFQATT, CDR2 SNEGSKA (reference sequence). V shed 1 base and J shed 4 bases, with 5 bases lying between them. This CDR3 is built from 11 residues. J is TRBJ2-7 and V is TRBV20-1, with D uncertain. This TCR was recovered from a human donor in a cohort sampled during active COVID-19. Sequenced input: peripheral blood. This chain's CDR3 is CSARGRYEQYF. Written as DNA, the CDR3 is TGCAGTGCTAGAGGGAGATACGAGCAGTACTTC.